This T cell receptor beta chain was obtained from a study of spatial heterogeneity in lung cancer. At the level of the study: Raw reads showed each unique TCR and UMI combination turning up more than ten times on average.

Every TCR cDNA molecule carried a tag that served as a unique molecular identifier. In TCRdb, the 5' RACE reads were re-called with MiXCR into one record per CDR3 protein. Altogether around 23,000 distinct CDR3 sequences are present, around 3.2% being singletons, with the ten largest covering less than 35%. The germline V gene encodes CDR1 SEHNR and CDR2 FQNEAQ (reference sequence). There are 13 residues in the CDR3. Trimming pared 3 bases from V and 6 bases from J, leaving 11 bases between. Specified time point: sample taken at primary tumor resection. Samples were donated by 72 untreated early-stage non-small cell lung cancer patients. Whole RNA, isolated from tumor, nontumor lung or frozen PBMC, was sequenced without prior sorting. This clonotype was counted ten times or more.

The clonotype originates from a female donor with early-stage non-small cell lung cancer. V usage is TRBV7-9 and J usage is TRBJ1-1; TRBD1 might be the D (6 bases). The starting material was PBMCs, obtained at surgery. Here the CDR3 DNA reads TGTGCCAGCAGCTTCACCACAGGGCCTGAAGCTTTCTTT. Its translation: CASSFTTGPEAFF.